The 6 T cell receptor beta chains presented below share a single source sample, sequenced in a study of human T cells and chemical hapten exposure. TCRdb re-analysed the RACE reads in MiXCR, keeping a single row per CDR3 protein. The sample holds about 82,000 distinct CDR3 sequences; approximately 7% are singletons and the top ten take around 1.3%. Time point here: patch test 2, 6 weeks after DPC sensitization. Treatment specified: therapeutic diphenylcyclopropenone sensitization with weekly scalp DPC. The material sequenced was whole blood, taken in connection with sensitization to the hapten diphenylcyclopropenone (DPC). The origin of the receptors is a woman younger than 45 with alopecia areata. Some clones in this sample may be carry-over from other donors' samples.

At least ten counts were recorded for this clonotype. The V and J genes are TRBV9 and TRBJ2-2; possibly TRBD1 for D (6 bases). CDR1 and CDR2 (germline): SGDLS, YYNGEE. Trimming stripped 0 bases from V and 4 bases from J, with 10 bases between. The CDR3 has 15 residues. The chain's CDR3 is CASSVGDRSTGELFF. The DNA of the CDR3 is TGTGCCAGCAGCGTAGGCGACAGGAGCACCGGGGAGCTGTTTTTT.

The chain links TRBV2 to TRBJ1-5; D unresolved. In germline, CDR1 is SNHLY, CDR2 FYNNEI. The germline V and J ends were trimmed by 0 bases and 7 bases, with 16 bases remaining between them. The CDR3 sequence is 16 residues long. In DNA, the CDR3 is TGTGCCAGCAGTGAAGCGGACCCGAGGATAGGGCAGCCCCAGCATTTT. It is translated as CASSEADPRIGQPQHF.

This clonotype was counted many times. The chain has TRBV6-1 and TRBJ2-7, with 10 bases aligning to TRBD1. The CDR3 runs 15 residues. Germline V gives CDR1 MNHNS, CDR2 SASEGT. V shed 3 bases and J 4 bases; nucleotides not matched to a gene: 6. The CDR3 is CASSEWDRGGYEQYF. CDR3 bases: TGTGCCAGCAGTGAGTGGGACAGGGGTGGGTACGAGCAGTACTTC.

This clonotype was counted many times. This chain links TRBV12-3 or TRBV12-4 with TRBJ2-1; D gene unclear. The CDR3 length is 14 residues. The germline V and J ends were trimmed by 7 bases and 5 bases, with 15 bases remaining between them. As DNA, the CDR3 is TGTGCCAGCACGACACAGAATCCTGACAATGAGCAGTTCTTC. Translated, it gives CASTTQNPDNEQFF.

This clonotype was observed many times. The V gene is TRBV5-1, the J gene TRBJ2-3; D is undetermined. The V end lost 6 bases, the J end lost 0 bases, and 17 bases lay between the germline ends. Germline CDR1 and CDR2: SGHRS and YFSETQ. The length of the CDR3 is 16 residues. The CDR3 DNA reads TGCGCCAGCACGAAGGGCGGAAAGACAAGCACAGATACGCAGTATTTT. Protein product: CASTKGGKTSTDTQYF. The full variable domain, in which reference TRBV5-1 and TRBJ2-3 provide the parts outside the CDR3, is KAGVTQTPRYLIKTRGQQVTLSCSPISGHRSVSWYQQTPGQGLQFLFEYFSETQRNKGNFPGRFSGRQFSNSRSEMNVSTLELGDSALYLCASTKGGKTSTDTQYFGPGTRLTVL.

This clonotype was seen repeatedly, ten times or more. J is TRBJ1-1 and V is TRBV29-1; no definite D call. Trimming took 4 bases from V and 6 from J, leaving 9 bases between them. The CDR3 length is 11 residues. Germline-derived CDR1 and CDR2 are SQVTM and ANQGSEA. CDR3 coding DNA: TGCAGCGTTGGCTTTCCTTCTGAAGCTTTCTTT. Protein: CSVGFPSEAFF.